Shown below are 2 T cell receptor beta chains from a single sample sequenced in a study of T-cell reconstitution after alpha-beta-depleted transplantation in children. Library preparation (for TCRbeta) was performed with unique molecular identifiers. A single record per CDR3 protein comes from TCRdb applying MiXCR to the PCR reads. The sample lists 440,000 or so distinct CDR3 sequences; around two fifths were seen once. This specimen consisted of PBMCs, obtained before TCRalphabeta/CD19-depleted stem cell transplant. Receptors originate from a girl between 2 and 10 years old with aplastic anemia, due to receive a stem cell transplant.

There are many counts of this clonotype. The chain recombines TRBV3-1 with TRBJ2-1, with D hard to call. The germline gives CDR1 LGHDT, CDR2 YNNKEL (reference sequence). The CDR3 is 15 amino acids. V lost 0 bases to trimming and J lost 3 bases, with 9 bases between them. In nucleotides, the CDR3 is TGTGCCAGCAGCCAAGATGATAGGTACTACAATGAGCAGTTCTTC. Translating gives CASSQDDRYYNEQFF.

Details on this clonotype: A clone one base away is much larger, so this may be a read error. The CDR3 bases are TGTGCCAGCTGCCAAGGATGGGAGACCCAGTACTTC. Its translation: CASCQGWETQYF. The chain has TRBV3-1 and TRBJ2-5, with D unclear. This CDR3 is built from 12 residues. The germline CDR1 and CDR2 sequences are LGHDT and YNNKEL (reference sequence).